This T cell receptor (beta chain) was identified during a study of T-cell memory formation after mild COVID-19. TCRdb re-analysed the 5' RACE reads in MiXCR, keeping a single row per CDR3 protein. The sample has hundreds of thousands of distinct CDR3 sequences, about 20% seen once. A remark on this clonotype: Its target is unknown.

Trimming took off 4 bases at V and 3 bases at J, with 13 bases between the two ends. The CDR3 covers 14 residues. Germline lookup yields CDR1 SGHNT and CDR2 YYREEE (reference sequence). General observations from the study: A second wave expanding day 15 to 37 was CD4+-biased; contracting clones were balanced.

The sequence was collected from an adult woman who had mild COVID-19 (a few samples of this study predate the infection). Cell type and time point are not known. The chain carries TRBV5-4 and TRBJ1-1, with D maybe TRBD1 (5 bases). Sequencing used PBMCs or a T cell subset sorted from them (not recorded which). CDR3 residues: CASSRRGGDTEAFF. The CDR3 nucleotides read TGTGCCAGCAGCCGACGGGGAGGGGACACTGAAGCTTTCTTT.